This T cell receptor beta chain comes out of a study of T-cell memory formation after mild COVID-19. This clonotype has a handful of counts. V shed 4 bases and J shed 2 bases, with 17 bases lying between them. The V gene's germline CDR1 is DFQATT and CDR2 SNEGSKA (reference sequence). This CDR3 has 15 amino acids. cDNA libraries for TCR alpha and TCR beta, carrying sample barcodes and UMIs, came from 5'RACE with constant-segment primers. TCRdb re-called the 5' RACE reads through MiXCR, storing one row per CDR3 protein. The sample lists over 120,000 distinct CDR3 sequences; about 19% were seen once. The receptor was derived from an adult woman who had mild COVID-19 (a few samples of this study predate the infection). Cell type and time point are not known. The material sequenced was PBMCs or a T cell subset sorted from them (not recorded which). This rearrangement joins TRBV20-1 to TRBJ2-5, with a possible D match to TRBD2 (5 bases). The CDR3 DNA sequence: TGCAGTGCTAACGGAGCGGCTAGACTACAAGAGACCCAGTACTTC. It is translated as CSANGAARLQETQYF.